The rows below give T cell receptor beta chains drawn from one sample of a study of tumour-infiltrating T cells in Burkitt lymphoma. Some clones are missing from TCRdb's copy, which holds only in-frame ones; the method was immunoSEQ multiplex PCR. The table records fewer than 2,000 clones, approximately 15% of them present only once. The sequencing sample was made of tumor tissue. The receptors stem from a human donor with Burkitt lymphoma. Both conserved end residues are part of each CDR3. Each record gives: CDR3 protein, CDR3 DNA, V gene, D gene, clone size, J gene. A D gene is named only where the DNA matches it firmly. Size values are once, few and many counts, or a class for expanded clones, and some rows have none.

CASSPSGSSVNEQFF TGTGCCAGCAGCCCAAGCGGGAGTAGCGTCAATGAGCAGTTCTTC TRBV7-9 TRBD2 few TRBJ2-1
CASSLSSGASNF TGTGCCAGCAGCTTAAGTTCGGGCGCAAGTAATTTT TRBV7-9 - few TRBJ2-3
CASSLAPQGSSGRAQSSYNEQFF TGCGCCAGCAGCTTGGCCCCACAGGGCAGTAGCGGGAGGGCCCAAAGCTCCTACAATGAGCAGTTCTTC TRBV5-1 TRBD2 - TRBJ2-1
CSVGPEAGYTF TGCAGCGTTGGACCCGAAGCGGGCTACACCTTC TRBV29-1 - - TRBJ1-2
CASSFVGASEQYF TGTGCCAGCAGTTTTGTGGGTGCTAGCGAGCAGTACTTC TRBV27 - few TRBJ2-7
CSVLRNTEAFF TGCAGCGTTCTGAGGAACACTGAAGCTTTCTTT TRBV29-1 - few TRBJ1-1
CASSRDWDYGYTF TGTGCCAGCAGCCGGGACTGGGACTATGGCTACACCTTC TRBV14 - - TRBJ1-2
CASSLVTGGSNQPQHF TGTGCCAGCAGCCTAGTCACCGGGGGCAGCAATCAGCCCCAGCATTTT TRBV7-2 - - TRBJ1-5
CASSLGTGQPYYEQYF TGTGCCAGCAGCTTAGGGACGGGACAGCCCTACTACGAGCAGTACTTC TRBV7-9 TRBD1 once TRBJ2-7
CASSSPRGAYEQYF TGTGCCAGCAGCTCCCCCAGAGGGGCCTACGAGCAGTACTTC TRBV11-2 - - TRBJ2-7
CASTSSVASDTQYF TGTGCCAGCACCTCCTCCGTTGCTTCAGATACGCAGTATTTT TRBV6-5 - - TRBJ2-3
CASSSPGTRDTQYF TGTGCCAGCAGCTCGCCCGGGACTAGGGATACGCAGTATTTT TRBV7-9 TRBD2 - TRBJ2-3
CASSLLPRATGGEQFF TGTGCCAGCAGTTTATTGCCTAGAGCAACTGGCGGCGAGCAGTTCTTC TRBV27 - once TRBJ2-1
CASSSNGGLNTEAFF TGCGCCAGCAGCTCGAACGGGGGGCTGAACACTGAAGCTTTCTTT TRBV5-1 - few TRBJ1-1
CASSLGQGGSYEQYF TGCGCCAGCAGCTTGGGACAGGGCGGATCCTACGAGCAGTACTTC TRBV5-1 TRBD1 - TRBJ2-7
CASSLGPPGEQYF TGTGCCAGCAGTTTAGGGCCGCCGGGCGAACAGTACTTC TRBV27 - - TRBJ2-7
CAWSRDSSLAYEQYF TGTGCCTGGAGTAGAGATAGCAGCCTGGCCTACGAGCAGTACTTC TRBV30 - - TRBJ2-7
CASGLVQSGANVLTF TGTGCTAGTGGTTTGGTACAGTCTGGGGCCAACGTCCTGACTTTC TRBV12-5 - - TRBJ2-6
CAIRGGGSASGSDEQYF TGTGCCATCCGTGGGGGCGGTTCGGCTAGCGGGAGTGACGAGCAGTACTTC TRBV10-3 TRBD2 - TRBJ2-7
CASSYYRDSYEQYF TGTGCCAGCAGTTACTACAGGGATTCCTACGAGCAGTACTTC TRBV27 - - TRBJ2-7
CASSQGGSGWRETQYF TGTGCCAGCAGCCAAGGGGGGTCAGGGTGGAGAGAGACCCAGTACTTC TRBV14 - - TRBJ2-5
CASEGAGAPFGANVLTF TGTGCCAGCGAGGGGGCAGGGGCCCCATTCGGGGCCAACGTCCTGACTTTC TRBV2 TRBD1 - TRBJ2-6
CASSLTSANEQFF TGTGCCAGCAGCTTGACTAGCGCCAATGAGCAGTTCTTC TRBV5-4 TRBD2 - TRBJ2-1
CASSQQGARESYNEQFF TGTGCCAGCAGCCAACAGGGGGCCAGAGAGTCCTACAATGAGCAGTTCTTC TRBV11-2 TRBD1 few TRBJ2-1
CASSDLTGVGEKLFF TGTGCCAGCAGTGACCTAACAGGGGTAGGTGAAAAACTGTTTTTT TRBV6-4 TRBD1 - TRBJ1-4
CASSEIGTGTYEQYF TGTGCCAGTAGCGAAATCGGGACAGGGACCTACGAGCAGTACTTC TRBV19 TRBD1 - TRBJ2-7
CASSQGQGNQPQHF TGCGCCAGCAGCCAAGGGCAGGGGAATCAGCCCCAGCATTTT TRBV4-3 - - TRBJ1-5
CASSVHRGNTEAFF TGTGCCAGCAGCGTCCACAGGGGGAACACTGAAGCTTTCTTT TRBV9 TRBD1 - TRBJ1-1
CAWSKIGVENEKLFF TGTGCCTGGAGTAAAATCGGGGTGGAGAATGAAAAACTGTTTTTT TRBV30 - - TRBJ1-4
CASSPTPGDGANVLTF TGTGCCAGCAGCCCCACCCCCGGGGATGGGGCCAACGTCCTGACTTTC TRBV7-3 - few TRBJ2-6
CASSQGQGDEQFF TGCGCCAGCAGCCAAGGACAGGGGGATGAGCAGTTCTTC TRBV4-3 TRBD1 few TRBJ2-1
CASSDPSYNEQFF TGTGCCAGCAGTGATCCCAGCTACAATGAGCAGTTCTTC TRBV2 - few TRBJ2-1
CASSNTDTQYF TGTGCCAGTAGTAACACAGATACGCAGTATTTT TRBV19 - few TRBJ2-3
CASSVGQVRQPQHF TGTGCCAGCAGTGTAGGACAGGTCAGGCAGCCCCAGCATTTT TRBV2 TRBD1 few TRBJ1-5
CASSPGTSGGDTQYF TGTGCCAGCAGCCCGGGGACTAGCGGTGGAGATACGCAGTATTTT TRBV7-3 TRBD2 - TRBJ2-3
CASSSESGIIQETQYF TGTGCCAGCAGCTCAGAATCGGGAATCATCCAAGAGACCCAGTACTTC TRBV7-6 - few TRBJ2-5
CASSFSKTGGREQYF TGTGCCAGCAGCTTCTCCAAGACGGGGGGCAGAGAGCAGTACTTC TRBV11-3 - - TRBJ2-7
CASSPLQETQYF TGTGCCAGCTCACCACTCCAAGAGACCCAGTACTTC TRBV18 - - TRBJ2-5
CASSQGTTWDWSGELFF TGCGCCAGCAGCCAAGGGACCACATGGGACTGGTCCGGGGAGCTGTTTTTT TRBV4-1 - few TRBJ2-2
CASSLEQGAGNWEQFF TGTGCCAGCAGCTTGGAACAGGGGGCAGGGAATTGGGAGCAGTTCTTC TRBV7-9 TRBD1 - TRBJ2-1
CASSLGAGGIEAFF TGTGCCAGCAGCTTAGGGGCAGGGGGGATTGAAGCTTTCTTT TRBV13 TRBD1 few TRBJ1-1